One T cell receptor beta chain is described in this entry. The method was immunoSEQ multiplex PCR; TCRdb's version includes in-frame clones alone and lacks a portion of them. The top ten hold approximately 3% of the sample, which has 130,000 or so clones, about four fifths seen once. Healthy donors had no documented immune events, such as infections, while sampled. Unmatched junction bases numbered 15, after V lost 5 bases and J lost 0 bases. The CDR3 is 18 residues long. CDR1 is GTSNPN, CDR2 SVGIG, per germline (reference sequence). This entry belongs to a study of identifying expanded T cells in peripheral blood.

The V gene is TRBV30, the J gene TRBJ2-1; TRBD2 aligns across 8 bases. This sequence was found in a person aged 18 to 70 in good health. What was sequenced was blood. The DNA of the CDR3 is TGTGCCTGGGGAAAGGCTAGCGGGTACACGAGCTCCTACAATGAGCAGTTCTTC. Translated, it gives CAWGKASGYTSSYNEQFF.